These 30 T cell receptor beta chains were all obtained from the same sample, sequenced in a study of technical replicates of blood from a handful of donors. Sequenced by immunoSEQ multiplex PCR; TCRdb stores in-frame clones only, minus some. Altogether about 81,000 clones are present, about 81% being singletons, with the ten largest covering 3.5% to 4%. The material sequenced was PBMCs. These receptors were obtained from a human donor in good health. Some clones in this sample may be carry-over from other donors' samples.

The chain joins TRBV7-9 to TRBJ2-3, with D uncertain. Germline V gene data show CDR1 as SEHNR and CDR2 as FQNEAQ (reference sequence). This CDR3 is 14 amino acids long. Trimming stripped 2 bases from V and 1 base from J, with 7 bases between. CDR3 DNA: TGTGCCAGCAGCTTAACCACAGGCACAGATACGCAGTATTTT. Protein sequence: CASSLTTGTDTQYF. The whole variable domain, remainder taken from reference TRBV7-9 and TRBJ2-3, is DTGVSQNPRHKITKRGQNVTFRCDPISEHNRLYWYRQTLGQGPEFLTYFQNEAQLEKSRLLSDRFSAERPKGSFSTLEIQRTEQGDSAMYLCASSLTTGTDTQYFGPGTRLTVL.

This rearrangement joins TRBV4-1 to TRBJ2-2; TRBD2 is a possible D gene (5 bases). The CDR3 covers 15 residues. Germline assignment: CDR1 MGHRA and CDR2 YSYEKL. V shed 11 bases and J shed 1 base, with 17 bases lying between them. The CDR3 sequence is CAARRVGGNTGELFF. Here the CDR3 DNA reads TGCGCCGCCCGGCGCGTTGGAGGGAACACCGGGGAGCTGTTTTTT.

The chain couples TRBV14 to TRBJ1-1, with no clear D. Germline assignment: CDR1 SGHDN and CDR2 FVKESK. The CDR3 runs to 13 residues. The ends were cut back, 0 bases at V and 1 base at J, with 3 bases in the middle. The CDR3 region is CASSQDRNTEAFF. CDR3 sequence (DNA): TGTGCCAGCAGCCAAGACAGGAACACTGAAGCTTTCTTT.

This chain links TRBV15 with TRBJ2-5; the match to TRBD1 covers 7 bases. After removal of 2 bases from V and 2 bases from J, the junction contained 5 bases not matched to a gene. This CDR3 comprises 15 residues. The germline V gene encodes CDR1 LNHNV and CDR2 YYDKDF (reference sequence). CDR3 protein: CATSRPWGQQETQYF. As DNA, the CDR3 is TGTGCCACCAGCAGACCCTGGGGACAGCAAGAGACCCAGTACTTC.

V usage is TRBV7-3 and J usage is TRBJ2-2, with a weak D call TRBD2 (6 bases). The length of the CDR3 is 18 residues. CDR1 and CDR2 (germline): SGHTA, FQGTGA. V lost 1 base and J 6 bases, leaving 21 bases between the germline ends. In DNA, the CDR3 is TGTGCCAGCAGCTTAATCGGCGGGATGTCGATAAACGCCGGGGAGCTGTTTTTT. Its protein product is CASSLIGGMSINAGELFF.

The V gene is TRBV7-2, the J gene TRBJ2-5, with D possibly TRBD2 on 6 matching bases. Trimming removed 1 base at V and 1 base at J, with 7 bases between. The CDR3 is 14 residues long. Per germline, CDR1 SGHTA and CDR2 FQGNSA. CDR3 sequence (DNA): TGTGCCAGCAGCTTAGTCGGGGGCCAAGAGACCCAGTACTTC. This sequence encodes CASSLVGGQETQYF. The full variable domain, in which reference TRBV7-2 and TRBJ2-5 provide the parts outside the CDR3, is GAGVSQSPSNKVTEKGKDVELRCDPISGHTALYWYRQSLGQGLEFLIYFQGNSAPDKSGLPSDRFSAERTGGSVSTLTIQRTQQEDSAVYLCASSLVGGQETQYFGPGTRLLVL.

This clone has just one count. The rearrangement uses TRBV2 and TRBJ2-5; TRBD1 might be the D (5 bases). The CDR3 has 17 amino acids. Trimming took 0 bases from V and 1 from J, leaving 15 bases between them. In germline, CDR1 is SNHLY, CDR2 FYNNEI. CDR3 in DNA: TGTGCCAGCAGTGAAGCGCTTCGGGCAGGGATCCAAGAGACCCAGTACTTC. It translates to CASSEALRAGIQETQYF.

This chain uses TRBV7-2 with TRBJ1-1; D call uncertain. V was shortened by 3 bases and J by 1 base, with 9 bases between the two germline ends. The CDR3 covers 14 residues. The germline V gene has CDR1 SGHTA and CDR2 FQGNSA. The CDR3 is CASSFGQANTEAFF. In DNA form, the CDR3 reads TGTGCCAGCAGCTTTGGGCAGGCGAACACTGAAGCTTTCTTT.

The gene calls are TRBV7-9 and TRBJ2-7; D may be TRBD1 (5 bases). The CDR3 sequence is 15 residues long. V was trimmed by 5 bases and J by 6 bases, leaving 20 bases between them. Germline CDR1 and CDR2: SEHNR and FQNEAQ (reference sequence). In DNA form, the CDR3 reads TGTGCCAGCAGCCCTCAGGGCGGCGGCCGCTTCGAGCAGTACTTC. This encodes CASSPQGGGRFEQYF. The full variable domain, its missing parts supplied by reference TRBV7-9 and TRBJ2-7, is DTGVSQNPRHKITKRGQNVTFRCDPISEHNRLYWYRQTLGQGPEFLTYFQNEAQLEKSRLLSDRFSAERPKGSFSTLEIQRTEQGDSAMYLCASSPQGGGRFEQYFGPGTRLTVT.

The CDR3 loop is CASSSPTEVGSNQPQHF. Written as DNA, the CDR3 is TGTGCCAGCAGCTCCCCGACAGAGGTGGGTAGCAATCAGCCCCAGCATTTT. The chain is built from TRBV7-9 and TRBJ1-5; perhaps TRBD1 as D (5 bases). Between the trimmed V and J ends, which lost 4 bases and 0 bases, there was a span of 16 bases. Germline V gives CDR1 SEHNR, CDR2 FQNEAQ (reference sequence). CDR3 length equals 17 residues. Full variable domain (missing parts from reference TRBV7-9 and TRBJ1-5): DTGVSQNPRHKITKRGQNVTFRCDPISEHNRLYWYRQTLGQGPEFLTYFQNEAQLEKSRLLSDRFSAERPKGSFSTLEIQRTEQGDSAMYLCASSSPTEVGSNQPQHFGDGTRLSIL.

The chain recombines TRBV4-3 with TRBJ2-3; 8 bases agree with TRBD2. J was trimmed by 5 bases and V by 1 base; bases with no gene match: 5. Germline V gene sequence: CDR1 LGHNA, CDR2 YSLEER. CDR3 length equals 15 residues. This chain's CDR3 is CASSQVPGGEDTQYF. The CDR3 DNA is TGCGCCAGCAGCCAAGTCCCGGGGGGGGAAGATACGCAGTATTTT.

V gene TRBV19 combines with J gene TRBJ1-2; D possibly corresponds to TRBD1 (6 bases). CDR3 length equals 16 residues. Trimming left V 4 bases short and J 6 bases short, with 21 bases between. Germline assignment: CDR1 LNHDA and CDR2 SQIVND (reference sequence). The chain's CDR3 is CASSTRQVRFENGYTF. The CDR3 DNA reads TGTGCCAGTAGTACCAGACAGGTTCGGTTCGAGAATGGCTACACCTTC. Drawing the rest from reference TRBV19 and TRBJ1-2, the complete variable domain is DGGITQSPKYLFRKEGQNVTLSCEQNLNHDAMYWYRQDPGQGLRLIYYSQIVNDFQKGDIAEGYSVSREKKESFPLTVTSAQKNPTAFYLCASSTRQVRFENGYTFGSGTRLTVV.

This chain joins TRBV27 and TRBJ1-2; D perhaps matches TRBD1 (6 bases). The CDR3 sequence is 16 residues long. Trimming shortened V by 4 bases and J by 0 bases, and 15 bases separated the two germline ends. Germline V gene lookup returns CDR1 MNHEY and CDR2 SMNVEV (reference sequence). CDR3 coding DNA: TGTGCCAGCAGTTCCCGCCTGACAGGACCTAACTATGGCTACACCTTC. This translates into CASSSRLTGPNYGYTF.

This chain connects TRBV25-1 to TRBJ1-4, with 7 bases lining up with TRBD1. Trimming cost V 4 bases and J 8 bases; bases outside gene matches: 7. Germline V gene lookup returns CDR1 MGHDK and CDR2 SYGVNS. The CDR3 totals 14 residues. The CDR3 is CASSGSQGKEKLFF. For the CDR3, the DNA is TGTGCCAGCAGTGGTTCACAGGGGAAGGAAAAACTGTTTTTT.

The V gene is TRBV12-1, the J gene TRBJ1-6. TRBV12-1 is listed as a pseudogene. The CDR3 contains 16 residues. This chain's CDR3 is CASSGGLSSYNSPLHF. The CDR3 DNA follows: TGTGCCAGCAGCGGGGGACTGAGCTCCTATAATTCACCCCTCCACTTT.

J is TRBJ2-7 and V is TRBV7-9, with 7 bases fitting TRBD2. This CDR3 is built from 15 residues. Germline V CDR1 and CDR2: SEHNR, FQNEAQ (reference sequence). V shed 0 bases and J 3 bases; nucleotides not matched to a gene: 5. For the CDR3, the DNA is TGTGCCAGCAGCTTAGCGGCGGGAGCCGGCTACGAGCAGTACTTC. Its translation is CASSLAAGAGYEQYF.

The genes are TRBV19 and TRBJ1-1; 8 bases are shared with TRBD1. There are 13 residues in the CDR3. CDR1 and CDR2 (germline): LNHDA, SQIVND (reference sequence). V lost 5 bases, J lost 5 bases, and 4 bases stayed unmatched. Here the CDR3 DNA reads TGTGCCAGTAGTCAGGGGGCCTGGACTGAAGCTTTCTTT. Its protein is CASSQGAWTEAFF.

In this sample, this clone turned up a few times. CDR3 nucleotides: TGTGCCAGTAGTATGGGGGCCCGGGCTTTCTTT. Encoded protein: CASSMGARAFF. V is TRBV19 and J is TRBJ1-1; tentatively, D is TRBD1 (6 bases). The germline gives CDR1 LNHDA, CDR2 SQIVND (reference sequence). This CDR3 is built from 11 residues. Trimming cost V 3 bases and J 11 bases, with 10 bases left between them.

The rearrangement joins TRBV11-3 to TRBJ2-7; possible D gene TRBD1, 6 bases. V lost 3 bases, J lost 2 bases, and 14 bases lay in between. This CDR3 comprises 15 residues. From germline, CDR1 is SGHNT and CDR2 YENEEA. CDR3 nucleotides: TGTGCCAGCAGCTTCAATATGGACAGAACCTACGAGCAGTACTTC. Amino acid sequence: CASSFNMDRTYEQYF.

This chain uses TRBV7-9 with TRBJ1-3; D remains unclear. Trimming removed 2 bases from V and 0 bases from J, with 14 bases in between. Per germline, CDR1 SEHNR and CDR2 FQNEAQ (reference sequence). The length of the CDR3 is 17 residues. The CDR3 region is CASSLSGEPRSGNTIYF. Written as DNA, the CDR3 is TGTGCCAGCAGCTTATCAGGCGAACCCCGCTCTGGAAACACCATATATTTT.

The rearrangement uses TRBV5-1 and TRBJ2-5; TRBD2 agrees at 7 bases. The germline gives CDR1 SGHRS, CDR2 YFSETQ. This CDR3 has 15 residues. J lost 3 bases, V lost 5 bases, and 10 bases had no gene match. The CDR3 bases are TGCGCCAGCAGGGCGGAAGGGAGGGTGAAAGAGACCCAGTACTTC. This sequence encodes CASRAEGRVKETQYF.

This clone occurred a few times. Written as DNA, the CDR3 is TGCGCCAGCAGCTTGGATTCCCTGGAAGCTTTCTTT. Protein product: CASSLDSLEAFF. V is TRBV5-1 and J is TRBJ1-1; no firm D call. V was clipped by 0 bases and J by 8 bases, with 8 bases between them. CDR3 length: 12 residues. Germline V lookup: CDR1 SGHRS, CDR2 YFSETQ.

The rearrangement uses TRBV5-1 and TRBJ2-2; D unclear. CDR1 is SGHRS, CDR2 YFSETQ, per germline. Trimming took 0 bases from V and 8 from J, leaving 5 bases between them. The CDR3 spans 12 residues. Written as DNA, the CDR3 is TGCGCCAGCAGCTTGGTTAGTGGGGAGCTGTTTTTT. Amino acids: CASSLVSGELFF.

The rearrangement uses TRBV5-1 and TRBJ1-2; 7 bases match TRBD1. The CDR3 spans 13 residues. V lost 5 bases to trimming and J lost 4 bases; unmatched junction nucleotides: 5. Germline assignment: CDR1 SGHRS and CDR2 YFSETQ. The CDR3 loop reads CASSPGQSYGYTF. The CDR3 nucleotides read TGCGCCAGCAGTCCGGGACAGTCCTATGGCTACACCTTC.

The J gene is TRBJ2-1, the V gene TRBV6-4, with D possibly being TRBD2 (6 bases). The CDR3 consists of 14 residues. V lost 3 bases and J 6 bases, leaving 12 bases between the germline ends. Looked up from germline, CDR1 is MRHNA and CDR2 is SNTAGT. This CDR3 reads CASSELGTSNEQFF. CDR3 DNA: TGTGCCAGCAGTGAGTTAGGGACTTCCAATGAGCAGTTCTTC.

The chain joins TRBV7-9 to TRBJ2-7; D uncertain. With 2 bases removed from V and 3 bases from J, the gap between germline ends came to 5 bases. The CDR3 spans 12 residues. The V gene's germline CDR1 is SEHNR and CDR2 FQNEAQ (reference sequence). The CDR3 DNA is TGTGCCAGCAGCTTACGGGTCTACGAGCAGTACTTC. As protein: CASSLRVYEQYF. Full variable domain (remainder filled in from reference TRBV7-9 and TRBJ2-7): DTGVSQNPRHKITKRGQNVTFRCDPISEHNRLYWYRQTLGQGPEFLTYFQNEAQLEKSRLLSDRFSAERPKGSFSTLEIQRTEQGDSAMYLCASSLRVYEQYFGPGTRLTVT.

The CDR3 region is CASSRSQGWSKLFF. CDR3 sequence (DNA): TGTGCCAGCAGTCGATCACAGGGGTGGTCTAAACTGTTTTTT. This chain connects TRBV7-2 to TRBJ1-4; 7 bases match TRBD1. V dropped 6 bases and J dropped 11; count of bases not matched to a gene: 12. The CDR3 loop spans 14 amino acids. Germline V lookup: CDR1 SGHTA, CDR2 FQGNSA.

The chain combines TRBV19 with TRBJ1-5; D not certain. Germline CDR1 reads LNHDA; CDR2 reads SQIVND (reference sequence). CDR3 size: 15 residues. V lost 3 bases and J lost 2, with 11 bases in between. CDR3 loop: CASSMRGSGNQPQHF. The CDR3 DNA follows: TGTGCCAGTAGTATGCGGGGTAGCGGCAATCAGCCCCAGCATTTT.

This sequence joins TRBV7-2 and TRBJ1-3; D might be TRBD1 (6 bases). The CDR3 has 16 amino acids. The germline V gene encodes CDR1 SGHTA and CDR2 FQGNSA. The V gene lost 1 base and the J gene lost 2 bases, with 12 bases spanning the gap. CDR3 DNA: TGTGCCAGCAGCTTAGTCCCCAACAGGGCTGGAAACACCATATATTTT. Translated, it gives CASSLVPNRAGNTIYF.

The V and J genes are TRBV5-1 and TRBJ2-5; tentatively, D is TRBD1 (6 bases). CDR3 length equals 15 residues. V was shortened by 4 bases and J by 5 bases, with 18 bases between the two germline ends. Looked up from germline, CDR1 is SGHRS and CDR2 is YFSETQ. DNA of the CDR3: TGCGCCAGCAGCCCCTCGGCCAGGGGCCGTGAGACCCAGTACTTC. It specifies CASSPSARGRETQYF.